These 10 T cell receptor beta chains originate from one sample sequenced in a study of control samples from healthy donors and cancer patients. Repertoires were generated with immunoSEQ multiplex PCR, while TCRdb's copy carries only in-frame clones and drops some. The sample includes roughly 200,000 clones, around 93% of them seen just once. The sequenced material came from blood. Receptor source: a man between 18 and 35 years old in good health.

The chain employs TRBV5-1 and TRBJ1-2, with D unresolved. CDR3 length: 12 amino acids. The germline gives CDR1 SGHRS, CDR2 YFSETQ. V lost 4 bases and J 4 bases, leaving 8 bases between the germline ends. The CDR3 sequence: CASSDEVYGYTF. CDR3 coding DNA: TGCGCCAGCAGCGACGAAGTCTATGGCTACACCTTC.

This clone is a singleton in its sample. The chain links TRBV2 to TRBJ2-2; D unclear. Per the germline V gene, CDR1 is SNHLY and CDR2 is FYNNEI. The CDR3 is made up of 16 amino acids. The V end was cut by 4 bases, the J end by 2 bases, with 14 bases between. In nucleotides, the CDR3 is TGTGCCAGCAGTGCGCTAAAAGGAACCAACACCGGGGAGCTGTTTTTT. This encodes CASSALKGTNTGELFF.

Regarding this clone: One end of the junction is discordant with germline, which a read error may explain. The rearrangement links TRBV7-2 to TRBJ1-4; the D gene is possibly TRBD1 (6 bases). Germline V CDR1 and CDR2: SGHTA, FQGNSA. The length of the CDR3 is 16 residues. The DNA of the CDR3 is TGTGCCAGCAGCCTAGCCCTATCAGGGGCTAATGAAAAACTGTTTTTT. Its translation is CASSLALSGANEKLFF.

This clone was picked up one time. The CDR3 DNA reads as TGTGCCAGCTCAGGGGTTGTGGACACTGAAGCTTTCTTT. Encoded protein: CASSGVVDTEAFF. The gene calls are TRBV18 and TRBJ1-1; D is unclear. CDR1 and CDR2 from the germline V gene are KGHSH and LQKENI. V was pared by 5 bases and J by 3 bases, with 10 bases between. The CDR3 has 13 residues. Based on the CDR3 plus reference TRBV18 and TRBJ1-1, the full variable domain is NAGVMQNPRHLVRRRGQEARLRCSPMKGHSHVYWYRQLPEEGLKFMVYLQKENIIDESGMPKERFSAEFPKEGPSILRIQQVVRGDSAAYFCASSGVVDTEAFFGQGTRLTVV.

This clone came up once. CDR3 coding DNA: TGTGCCAGCACCAAGGAGGGGGGCAGGAAGTACTTC. This codes for CASTKEGGRKYF. The chain uses TRBV2 and TRBJ2-7, with D perhaps being TRBD1 or TRBD2 (6 bases each). This CDR3 has 12 amino acids. CDR1 SNHLY and CDR2 FYNNEI come from the germline V gene. Deletions cut 7 bases from V and 11 bases from J, with 18 bases between.

Turning to this clone: It is unclear where the CDR3 begins or ends on the DNA, so no DNA is shown, and the CDR3 is as TCRdb lists it. The CDR3 region is CASSILAYNEQFF. The chain joins TRBV19 to TRBJ2-1. Including both end residues, the CDR3 is 13 amino acids long. The germline CDR1 and CDR2 sequences are LNHDA and SQIVND (reference sequence).

CDR3 loop: CATSRDPGGNYGYTF. Here the CDR3 DNA reads TGTGCCACCAGCAGAGATCCAGGGGGCAACTATGGCTACACCTTC. The chain recombines TRBV15 with TRBJ1-2; TRBD1 matches 8 bases. The V gene end was trimmed by 0 bases and the J gene end by 2 bases; junction bases not matched to a gene: 2. The CDR3 extends over 15 amino acids. Germline assignment: CDR1 LNHNV and CDR2 YYDKDF (reference sequence).

This rearrangement joins TRBV7-3 to TRBJ2-5; unclear D gene. CDR1 is SGHTA and CDR2 is FQGTGA in the germline V gene. V gave up 1 base and J gave up 5 bases, with 8 bases separating them. CDR3 length equals 13 residues. DNA for the CDR3: TGTGCCAGCAGCTTAAATGTGGGGGAGACCCAGTACTTC. Encoded protein: CASSLNVGETQYF.

The chain recombines TRBV18 with TRBJ1-1; 7 bases match TRBD1. CDR3 length: 13 residues. The germline CDR1 and CDR2 sequences are KGHSH and LQKENI. With V trimmed by 5 bases and J by 1 base, 1 base remained unmatched. CDR3 sequence: CASSWTGNTEAFF. DNA of the CDR3: TGTGCCAGCTCATGGACAGGGAACACTGAAGCTTTCTTT.

The V call is TRBV9, the J call TRBJ2-2, with 11 bases that match TRBD2. The CDR3 consists of 17 residues. With 0 bases clipped from V and 5 bases from J, the junction kept 6 bases outside the gene matches. CDR1 is SGDLS and CDR2 is YYNGEE in the germline V gene. The CDR3 loop is CASSVDSSGGRTGELFF. The CDR3 DNA is TGTGCCAGCAGCGTAGATTCTAGCGGGGGGAGGACCGGGGAGCTGTTTTTT.